This section outlines one T cell receptor (beta chain) sequence together with its context. Assay used: immunoSEQ multiplex PCR; TCRdb lists only in-frame clones, some missing. In the table there are around 500,000 clones, roughly three quarters of which are singletons. This specimen belongs to a study of shared clonotypes between healthy human individuals. This CDR3 has 14 amino acids. CDR1 is SGHTA, CDR2 FQGNSA, per germline. Trimming took 1 base from V and 2 from J, leaving 9 bases between them. The chain has TRBV7-2 and TRBJ2-7; maybe TRBD2 (5 bases). Specimen: PBMCs. The receptor was isolated from a woman between 40 and 55 years old in good health. Some clones in this sample may be carry-over from other donors' samples. Written as DNA, the CDR3 is TGTGCCAGCAGCTTAGTTCGGGGTCCCTACGAGCAGTACTTC. Its translation: CASSLVRGPYEQYF.